This TCR beta chain was sequenced during a study of blood T cell repertoires in COVID-19. The overall study: Both acute and convalescent COVID-19 samples were obtained from the United States, Italy and Spain.

Only in-frame clones appear in the TCRdb table, and some are missing; sequencing was by immunoSEQ multiplex PCR. The sample includes about 42,000 clones, about three quarters of them seen just once. Trimming took off 6 bases at V and 6 bases at J, with 14 bases between the two ends. The CDR3 consists of 14 residues. CDR1 is SNHLY and CDR2 is FYNNEI in the germline V gene. V and J are TRBV2 and TRBJ2-2, with D tentatively TRBD1 (5 bases). The TCR sequence derives from a man aged 65 to 79 with active or convalescent COVID-19. The sequencing sample was made of peripheral blood. The CDR3 DNA sequence: TGTGCCAGCAGCGCCCAAGGGGTGTCCGGGGAGCTGTTTTTT. Translating gives CASSAQGVSGELFF. The full variable domain, completed using reference TRBV2 and TRBJ2-2, is EPEVTQTPSHQVTQMGQEVILRCVPISNHLYFYWYRQILGQKVEFLVSFYNNEISEKSEIFDDQFSVERPDGSNFTLKIRSTKLEDSAMYFCASSAQGVSGELFFGEGSRLTVL.